The next 10 T cell receptor beta chains were all read from a single sample in a study of T-cell memory formation after mild COVID-19. TCRdb processed the 5' RACE reads anew with MiXCR; each CDR3 protein has one entry. Among 70,000 to 100,000 distinct CDR3 sequences listed, around 13% were seen once. Specimen: PBMCs or a T cell subset sorted from them (not recorded which). All receptors come from an adult woman who had mild COVID-19 (a few samples of this study predate the infection). Cell type and time point are not known.

This clonotype was seen a handful of times. The chain joins TRBV2 to TRBJ2-5; 12 bases align to TRBD2. V lost 6 bases, J lost 5 bases, and 1 base stayed unmatched. Germline values: CDR1 SNHLY, CDR2 FYNNEI. The CDR3 spans 13 residues. The CDR3 here is CASSGTSGETQYF. The CDR3 nucleotides are TGTGCCAGCAGCGGGACTAGCGGGGAGACCCAGTACTTC. Together with reference TRBV2 and TRBJ2-5, the CDR3 gives the full variable domain: EPEVTQTPSHQVTQMGQEVILRCVPISNHLYFYWYRQILGQKVEFLVSFYNNEISEKSEIFDDQFSVERPDGSNFTLKIRSTKLEDSAMYFCASSGTSGETQYFGPGTRLLVL.

This clonotype was counted between two and nine times. The DNA of the CDR3 is TGTGCCCCATCCCCCGGGACAGGGGAAAGCAATCAGCCCCAGCATTTT. It codes for CAPSPGTGESNQPQHF. The V gene is TRBV2, the J gene TRBJ1-5; 10 nucleotides line up with TRBD1. The germline gives CDR1 SNHLY, CDR2 FYNNEI. Trimming took 11 bases from V and 1 from J; bases not matched to a gene: 11. The CDR3 runs to 16 residues.

A few counts support this clonotype. The CDR3 DNA reads TGCAGCGTTGAATGGCGGGGTGGATACGAGCAGTACTTC. Translation: CSVEWRGGYEQYF. The chain links TRBV29-1 to TRBJ2-7; the D gene is possibly TRBD2 (6 bases). The CDR3 loop spans 13 amino acids. V was clipped by 2 bases and J by 4 bases, with 12 bases between them. Looked up from germline, CDR1 is SQVTM and CDR2 is ANQGSEA.

The chain couples TRBV6-5 to TRBJ2-5; TRBD2 matches 8 bases. In germline, CDR1 is MNHEY, CDR2 SVGAGI. With 2 bases clipped from V and 5 bases from J, the junction kept 13 bases outside the gene matches. The CDR3 extends over 17 amino acids. The CDR3 reads CASSYSGEAGEYETQYF. CDR3 bases: TGTGCCAGCAGTTACAGTGGGGAAGCGGGAGAGTATGAGACCCAGTACTTC.

The chain joins TRBV15 to TRBJ2-7; D gene unclear. The ends were cut back, 5 bases at V and 0 bases at J, with 8 bases in the middle. From germline, CDR1 is LNHNV and CDR2 YYDKDF (reference sequence). The CDR3 runs to 13 residues. CDR3 DNA sequence: TGTGCCACCAGCCCCCGCTCCTCCTACGAGCAGTACTTC. Amino acid sequence: CATSPRSSYEQYF.

This clonotype has only a few counts. CDR3 nucleotide sequence: TGTGCCAGCAGTTACTCGACTAGCGGTTTGACCGGGGAGCTGTTTTTT. Translation gives CASSYSTSGLTGELFF. The chain is built from TRBV6-5 and TRBJ2-2; 9 nucleotides agree with TRBD2. CDR1 and CDR2 (germline): MNHEY, SVGAGI. The CDR3 is made up of 16 amino acids. Trimming at V came to 0 bases and at J to 5 bases, leaving 4 bases not matched to a gene.

This rearrangement joins TRBV5-1 to TRBJ1-1; a weak D match, TRBD1 (5 bases). Germline V gives CDR1 SGHRS, CDR2 YFSETQ. This CDR3 has 12 amino acids. The ends were cut back, 3 bases at V and 5 bases at J, with 8 bases in the middle. The CDR3 here is CASSSEGTEAFF. For the CDR3, the DNA is TGCGCCAGCAGCTCGGAGGGGACTGAAGCTTTCTTT. Full variable domain (outside the CDR3, taken from reference TRBV5-1 and TRBJ1-1): KAGVTQTPRYLIKTRGQQVTLSCSPISGHRSVSWYQQTPGQGLQFLFEYFSETQRNKGNFPGRFSGRQFSNSRSEMNVSTLELGDSALYLCASSSEGTEAFFGQGTRLTVV.

The gene calls are TRBV5-1 and TRBJ1-3, with 10 positions matching TRBD1. The trim removed 4 bases at V and 2 bases at J, leaving 6 bases unmatched. The CDR3 has 16 amino acids. Germline values: CDR1 SGHRS, CDR2 YFSETQ. In DNA form, the CDR3 reads TGCGCCAGCAGCGATCCGGGACAGGGGCCTGGAAACACCATATATTTT. As protein: CASSDPGQGPGNTIYF.

The genes are TRBV20-1 and TRBJ2-7; 12 bases are shared with TRBD2. Germline-derived CDR1 and CDR2 are DFQATT and SNEGSKA (reference sequence). This CDR3 is 14 amino acids long. J lost 9 bases, V lost 6 bases, and 12 bases had no gene match. The CDR3 loop reads CSAQRSSGGARQYV. CDR3 DNA sequence: TGCAGTGCCCAGAGGTCTAGCGGGGGGGCCAGGCAGTACGTC.

This clonotype was counted between two and nine times. The chain combines TRBV4-3 with TRBJ2-3; 11 positions agree with TRBD2. The CDR3 length is 17 residues. The V segment lost 4 bases and the J segment 2 bases; nucleotides outside the gene matches: 8. Per germline, CDR1 LGHNA and CDR2 YSLEER. The CDR3 is CASSLGTSGGFTDTQYF. The CDR3 nucleotides are TGCGCCAGCAGCCTAGGGACTAGCGGAGGATTCACAGATACGCAGTATTTT.